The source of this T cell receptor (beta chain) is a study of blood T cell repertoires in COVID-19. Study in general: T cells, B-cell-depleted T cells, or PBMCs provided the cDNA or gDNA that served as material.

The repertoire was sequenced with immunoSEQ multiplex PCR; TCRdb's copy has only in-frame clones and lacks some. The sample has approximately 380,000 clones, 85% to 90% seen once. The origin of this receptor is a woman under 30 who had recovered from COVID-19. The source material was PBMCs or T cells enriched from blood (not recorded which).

The CDR3: CASSKGRLGTEAFF. The CDR3 nucleotides are TGTGCCAGTAGTAAGGGGAGGCTGGGGACTGAAGCTTTCTTT. The chain joins TRBV19 to TRBJ1-1, with a tentative D call TRBD1 (5 bases). Germline values: CDR1 LNHDA, CDR2 SQIVND (reference sequence). The CDR3 loop spans 14 amino acids. V was pared by 4 bases and J by 5 bases, with 14 bases between.